The rows below give T cell receptor beta chains drawn from one sample of a study of T cells in Graves' hyperthyroidism and ophthalmopathy. TCRdb recomputed calls from the multiplex PCR reads with MiXCR, one row per CDR3 protein. The sample lists more than 500,000 distinct CDR3 sequences, around 16% occurring once. The sample was blood. These receptors all stem from a woman between 25 and 40 years old with Graves' ophthalmopathy. Each CDR3 is given with its conserved first and last residue. The D gene is left open where the match is weak. Clone size is stated in some rows and not others, as once, few, many or a class when expanded.

d_call	v_call	j_call	clone_size	cdr3_nt	cdr3_aa
.	TRBV20-1	TRBJ2-7	.	TGCAGTGCTAGTCCGTCCAGGTCCAACGAGCAGTACTTC	CSASPSRSNEQYF
.	TRBV7-9	TRBJ2-7	many	TGTGCCAGCAGTAAGACCGTTACCTACGAGCAGTACTTC	CASSKTVTYEQYF
.	TRBV7-2	TRBJ1-2	many	TGTGCCAGCAGCCCCTCGGACAGAGGCTACACCTTC	CASSPSDRGYTF
.	TRBV4-1	TRBJ2-1	few	TGCGCCAGCAGCCAAGCGACAGTAGACAATGAGCAGTTCTTC	CASSQATVDNEQFF
TRBD2	TRBV20-1	TRBJ2-3	many	TGCAGTGCTAGAGATCTCACTAGCGGGAGTTCGAGGGATACGCAGTATTTT	CSARDLTSGSSRDTQYF
.	TRBV5-6	TRBJ2-7	many	TGTGCCAGCAGCTTACGGGTCCACGAGCAGTACTTC	CASSLRVHEQYF
TRBD2	TRBV29-1	TRBJ2-7	.	TGCAGCGTTGAAGACCGATTAGCGGGAGGAATGGAGCAGTACTTC	CSVEDRLAGGMEQYF
.	TRBV5-1	TRBJ2-7	many	TGCGCCAGCAGAGGGGGGCTCGGCTACGAGCAGTACTTC	CASRGGLGYEQYF
.	TRBV10-3	TRBJ2-7	many	TGTGCCATCAGTGGAGGTAGGGATGGATACGAGCAGTACTTC	CAISGGRDGYEQYF
TRBD1	TRBV28	TRBJ1-2	many	TGTGCCAGCACCACCGGACAGGGGATCCTCGGTGGCTACACCTTC	CASTTGQGILGGYTF
TRBD1	TRBV27	TRBJ1-2	many	TGTGCCAGCAGGGCAGGGGGTAATAGGGGGGATGGGGTAGGAGGCTACACCTTC	CASRAGGNRGDGVGGYTF
.	TRBV5-1	TRBJ2-7	few	TGCGCCAGCAGCTGGGGGGCTTCCTACGAGCAGTACTTC	CASSWGASYEQYF
.	TRBV9	TRBJ1-1	few	TGTGCCAGCAGCGCCCCCCGCGCCTCGCTGAACACTGAAGCTTTCTTT	CASSAPRASLNTEAFF
TRBD2	TRBV28	TRBJ2-3	.	TGTGCCAGCAGTTTGGGGGAGGGCCCGCCCACAGATACGCAGTATTTT	CASSLGEGPPTDTQYF
.	TRBV6-1	TRBJ2-7	many	TGTGCCAGCAGTGAAGTAGGGTATCGCTCCTACGAGCAGTACTTC	CASSEVGYRSYEQYF
.	TRBV7-3	TRBJ1-3	.	TGTGCCAGCAGCCCAGGTTACTCTGGAAACACCATATATTTT	CASSPGYSGNTIYF
TRBD1	TRBV20-1	TRBJ2-4	few	TGCAGTGCTCCAGGGGGAGCACTACTAGCCAAAAACATTCAGTACTTC	CSAPGGALLAKNIQYF
.	TRBV10-3	TRBJ1-6	.	TGTGCCATCAGGGCAGGGGAATCACCCCTCCACTTT	CAIRAGESPLHF
TRBD2	TRBV20-1	TRBJ2-3	few	TGCAGTGCCACCGGGACTAGGGACACAGATACGCAGTATTTT	CSATGTRDTDTQYF
.	TRBV7-3	TRBJ2-1	few	TGTGCCAGCAGCTTAACGGGCCCTAGGGTAACCAATGAGCAGTTCTTC	CASSLTGPRVTNEQFF
.	TRBV28	TRBJ1-1	.	TGTGCCAGCAGTCCGCCTAGGTTCACTGAAGCTTTCTTT	CASSPPRFTEAFF
TRBD2	TRBV5-1	TRBJ2-7	many	TGCGCCAGCAGCGCGACTAGCGGGAGTTTTCAGGAGCAGTACTTC	CASSATSGSFQEQYF
TRBD2	TRBV24-1	TRBJ2-1	many	TGTGCCACCATCTCCTTAGCGGGTGCAAACTACAATGAGCAGTTCTTC	CATISLAGANYNEQFF
TRBD1	TRBV7-2	TRBJ2-7	many	TGTGCCAGCAGCGACACAGGGGGAAGAACCTACGAGCAGTACTTC	CASSDTGGRTYEQYF
.	TRBV7-9	TRBJ1-1	many	TGTGCCAGCAGCCCTGAAGGGGTCCCTGAAGCTTTCTTT	CASSPEGVPEAFF
.	TRBV18	TRBJ1-4	many	TGTGCCAGCTCACCGTCGGGGCTGCGTAATGAAAAACTGTTTTTT	CASSPSGLRNEKLFF
TRBD1	TRBV20-1	TRBJ2-5	many	TGCAGTGCTATACCGGGACAGGGAAACCAAGAGACCCAGTACTTC	CSAIPGQGNQETQYF
.	TRBV6-2/TRBV6-3	TRBJ1-3	.	TGTGCCAGCAGTTACGGCCAGCCTACTGGAAACACCATATATTTT	CASSYGQPTGNTIYF
TRBD2	TRBV10-2	TRBJ2-7	.	TGCGCCAGCACCGGGACTAGCGGGACCTACGAGCAGTACTTC	CASTGTSGTYEQYF
.	TRBV9	TRBJ2-7	few	TGTGCCAGCAGCGTAGACCTACGGACGGGGGAGCAGTACTTC	CASSVDLRTGEQYF
.	TRBV18	TRBJ2-3	many	TGTGCCAGCTCACCAGTGGGGATCACAGATACGCAGTATTTT	CASSPVGITDTQYF
.	TRBV12-5	TRBJ2-7	.	TGTGCTAGTGGTTTATACTACGAGCAGTACTTC	CASGLYYEQYF
.	TRBV4-3	TRBJ2-1	.	TGCGCCAGCAGCCAAGGGGTTTTGGGGAACAATGAGCAGTTCTTC	CASSQGVLGNNEQFF
TRBD2	TRBV11-2	TRBJ2-1	.	TGTGCCAGCAGTTGGACTAGCGGGAGGAGGGATGAGCAGTTCTTC	CASSWTSGRRDEQFF
.	TRBV12-3/TRBV12-4	TRBJ2-1	many	TGTGCCAGCAGTTTAGCGGGGAGAACCGGGACACAGCAGTTCTTC	CASSLAGRTGTQQFF
.	TRBV5-8	TRBJ2-1	.	TGTTCCAGCAGCCCCAGAGGGAGCTCCTACAATGAGCAGTTCTTC	CSSSPRGSSYNEQFF
.	TRBV20-1	TRBJ2-4	few	TGCAGTGCTAGAGAGCGGTCCGGAAGGACGGCCAAAAACATTCAGTACTTC	CSARERSGRTAKNIQYF
TRBD1	TRBV11-3	TRBJ2-5	few	TGTGCCAGTAGCATGGGGACAGGGGTCCCCGGGTGGGAGACCCAGTACTTC	CASSMGTGVPGWETQYF
.	TRBV6-2/TRBV6-3	TRBJ2-7	many	TGTGCCAGCAGTTACGGAGGCGGTTTAGAGGGCGAGCAGTACTTC	CASSYGGGLEGEQYF
TRBD2	TRBV7-8	TRBJ2-7	.	TGTGCCAGCAGCTTAAGTCCTTCCGGCGGGAGTAGCTACGAGCAGTACTTC	CASSLSPSGGSSYEQYF
.	TRBV12-3/TRBV12-4	TRBJ2-3	many	TGTGCCAGCAGTTTCCGCCCAGATACGCAGTATTTT	CASSFRPDTQYF
TRBD1	TRBV20-1	TRBJ1-2	.	TGCAGTACTAGTAGGACAGGGTTTAATAGGGGCTATGGCTACACCTTC	CSTSRTGFNRGYGYTF
.	TRBV6-1	TRBJ2-2	.	TGTGCCAGCTTCAAGATGATAGACGGGGAGCTGCTTTTT	CASFKMIDGELLF
TRBD2	TRBV5-1	TRBJ2-7	many	TGCGCCAGCAGCTTGACGGCGGAACGGGAGACTAGCGGAGAGAGCTCCTACGAGCAGTACTTC	CASSLTAERETSGESSYEQYF
.	TRBV28	TRBJ1-5	.	TGTGCCAGCAGTTCGGACAAAAATCAGCCCCAGCATTTT	CASSSDKNQPQHF
.	TRBV27	TRBJ2-7	few	TGTGCCAGCGGCACAGTTTTCGGCGAGCAGTACTTC	CASGTVFGEQYF
.	TRBV6-1	TRBJ2-1	many	TGTGCCAGCAGTCACAGGGGGAGGGCGGATGAGCAGTTCTTC	CASSHRGRADEQFF
.	TRBV11-2	TRBJ2-2	many	TGTGCCAGCAGCTTCTTCGGCACGACCCCCACCGGGGAGCTGTTTTTT	CASSFFGTTPTGELFF